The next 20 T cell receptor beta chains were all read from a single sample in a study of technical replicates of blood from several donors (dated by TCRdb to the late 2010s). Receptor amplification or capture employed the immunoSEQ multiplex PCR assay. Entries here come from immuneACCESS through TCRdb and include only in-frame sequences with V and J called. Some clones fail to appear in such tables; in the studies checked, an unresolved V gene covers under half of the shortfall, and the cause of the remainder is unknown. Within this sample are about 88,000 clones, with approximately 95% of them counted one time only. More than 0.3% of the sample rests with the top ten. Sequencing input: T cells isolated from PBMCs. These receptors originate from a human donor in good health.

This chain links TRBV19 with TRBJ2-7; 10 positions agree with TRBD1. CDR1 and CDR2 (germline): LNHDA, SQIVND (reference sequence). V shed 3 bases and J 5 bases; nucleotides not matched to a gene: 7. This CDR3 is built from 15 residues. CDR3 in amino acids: CASSIDRGLGNEQYF. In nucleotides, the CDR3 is TGTGCCAGTAGTATTGACAGGGGGCTCGGGAACGAGCAGTACTTC.

The CDR3 DNA is TGTGCCAGCAGTTACGTAGCGGAACAAGTCACAGATACGCAGTATTTT. It encodes CASSYVAEQVTDTQYF. The chain recombines TRBV28 with TRBJ2-3; D is possibly TRBD2 (6 bases). Germline values: CDR1 MDHEN, CDR2 SYDVKM. CDR3 size: 16 residues. Trimming removed 4 bases at V and 2 bases at J, with 16 bases between.

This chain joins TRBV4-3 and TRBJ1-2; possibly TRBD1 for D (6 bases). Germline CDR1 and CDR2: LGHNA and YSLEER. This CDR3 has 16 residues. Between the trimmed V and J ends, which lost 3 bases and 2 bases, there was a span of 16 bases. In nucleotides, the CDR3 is TGCGCCAGCAGCCACGCAGGGGACCCTCTGAACTATGGCTACACCTTC. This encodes CASSHAGDPLNYGYTF.

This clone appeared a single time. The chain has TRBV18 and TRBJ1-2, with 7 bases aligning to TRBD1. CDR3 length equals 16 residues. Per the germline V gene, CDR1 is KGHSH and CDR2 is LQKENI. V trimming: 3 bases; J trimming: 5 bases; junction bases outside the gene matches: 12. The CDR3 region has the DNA TGTGCCAGCTCACCCATCGGACAGGTCGATCCGTATGGCTACACCTTC. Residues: CASSPIGQVDPYGYTF.

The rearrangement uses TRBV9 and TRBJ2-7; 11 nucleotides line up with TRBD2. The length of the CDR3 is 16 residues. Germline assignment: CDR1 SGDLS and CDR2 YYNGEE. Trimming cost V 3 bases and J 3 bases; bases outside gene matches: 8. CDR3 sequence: CASSGPIAGGDYEQYF. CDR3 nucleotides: TGTGCCAGCAGCGGGCCTATAGCGGGGGGGGACTACGAGCAGTACTTC.

The CDR3 nucleotides read TGTGCCATCAGTGAACTAGCGCTTTCCTCCTACGAGCAGTACTTC. Its protein is CAISELALSSYEQYF. The chain is built from TRBV10-3 and TRBJ2-7; TRBD2 matches 7 bases. The CDR3 spans 15 residues. The V and J ends lost 3 bases and 0 bases, in that order; junction bases with no gene match: 5. The germline V gene has CDR1 ENHRY and CDR2 SYGVKD.

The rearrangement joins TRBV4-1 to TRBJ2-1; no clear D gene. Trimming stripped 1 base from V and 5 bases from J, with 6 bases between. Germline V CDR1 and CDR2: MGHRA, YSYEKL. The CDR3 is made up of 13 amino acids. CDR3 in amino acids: CASSQGGDNEQFF. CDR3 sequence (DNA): TGCGCCAGCAGCCAAGGTGGAGACAATGAGCAGTTCTTC.

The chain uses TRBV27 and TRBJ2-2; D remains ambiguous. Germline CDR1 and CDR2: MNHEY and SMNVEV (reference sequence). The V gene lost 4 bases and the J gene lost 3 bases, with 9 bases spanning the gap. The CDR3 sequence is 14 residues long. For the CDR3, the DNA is TGTGCCAGCAGTTCGAGGTACGACACCGGGGAGCTGTTTTTT. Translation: CASSSRYDTGELFF.

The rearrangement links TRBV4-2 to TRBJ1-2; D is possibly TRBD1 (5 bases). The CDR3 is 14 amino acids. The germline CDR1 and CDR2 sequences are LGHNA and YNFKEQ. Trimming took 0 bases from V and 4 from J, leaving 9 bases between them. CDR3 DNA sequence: TGTGCCAGCAGCCAAGATAGGGGTATCTATGGCTACACCTTC. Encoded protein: CASSQDRGIYGYTF.

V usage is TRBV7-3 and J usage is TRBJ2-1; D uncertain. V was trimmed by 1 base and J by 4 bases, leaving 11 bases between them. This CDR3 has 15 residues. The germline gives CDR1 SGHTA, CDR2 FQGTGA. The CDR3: CASSLNGGSYNEQFF. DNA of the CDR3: TGTGCCAGCAGCTTAAATGGCGGCAGTTACAATGAGCAGTTCTTC.

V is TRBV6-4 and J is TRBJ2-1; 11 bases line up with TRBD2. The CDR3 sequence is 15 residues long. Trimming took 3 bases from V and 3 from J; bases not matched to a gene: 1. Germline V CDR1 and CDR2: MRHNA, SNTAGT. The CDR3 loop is CASSETSGSYNEQFF. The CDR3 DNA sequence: TGTGCCAGCAGTGAAACTAGCGGGAGCTACAATGAGCAGTTCTTC.

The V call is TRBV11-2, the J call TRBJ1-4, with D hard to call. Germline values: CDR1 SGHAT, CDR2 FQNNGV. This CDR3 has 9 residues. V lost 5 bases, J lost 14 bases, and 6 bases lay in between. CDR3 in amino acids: CASSRGLFF. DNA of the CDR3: TGTGCCAGCAGCCGCGGGCTGTTTTTT.

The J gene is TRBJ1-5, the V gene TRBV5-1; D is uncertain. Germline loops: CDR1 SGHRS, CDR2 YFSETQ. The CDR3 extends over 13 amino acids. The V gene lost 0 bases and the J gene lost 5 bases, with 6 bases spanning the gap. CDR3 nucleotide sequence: TGCGCCAGCAGCTTGGGTGAGGATCAGCCCCAGCATTTT. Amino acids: CASSLGEDQPQHF. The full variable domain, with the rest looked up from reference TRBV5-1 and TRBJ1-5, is KAGVTQTPRYLIKTRGQQVTLSCSPISGHRSVSWYQQTPGQGLQFLFEYFSETQRNKGNFPGRFSGRQFSNSRSEMNVSTLELGDSALYLCASSLGEDQPQHFGDGTRLSIL.

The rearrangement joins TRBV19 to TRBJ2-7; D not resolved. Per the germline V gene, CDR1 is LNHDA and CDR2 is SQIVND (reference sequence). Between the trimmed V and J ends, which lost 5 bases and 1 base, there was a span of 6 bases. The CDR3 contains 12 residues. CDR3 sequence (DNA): TGTGCCAGTAGTGCCGGGTCCTACGAGCAGTACTTC. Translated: CASSAGSYEQYF.

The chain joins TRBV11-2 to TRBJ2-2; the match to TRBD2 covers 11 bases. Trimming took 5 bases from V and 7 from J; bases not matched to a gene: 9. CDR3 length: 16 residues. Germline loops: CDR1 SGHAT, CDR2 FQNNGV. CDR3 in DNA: TGTGCCAGCAGCAAACAACTAGCGGGAGTTGGCGGGGAGCTGTTTTTT. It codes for CASSKQLAGVGGELFF. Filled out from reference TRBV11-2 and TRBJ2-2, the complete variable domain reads EAGVAQSPRYKIIEKRQSVAFWCNPISGHATLYWYQQILGQGPKLLIQFQNNGVVDDSQLPKDRFSAERLKGVDSTLKIQPAKLEDSAVYLCASSKQLAGVGGELFFGEGSRLTVL.

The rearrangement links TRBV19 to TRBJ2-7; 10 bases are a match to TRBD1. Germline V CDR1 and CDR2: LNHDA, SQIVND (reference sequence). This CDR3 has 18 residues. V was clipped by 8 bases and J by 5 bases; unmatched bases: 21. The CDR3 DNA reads TGTGCCAGTGAATGCCGGGACAGGGGAATCTCCAGGGGAAACGAGCAGTACTTC. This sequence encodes CASECRDRGISRGNEQYF.

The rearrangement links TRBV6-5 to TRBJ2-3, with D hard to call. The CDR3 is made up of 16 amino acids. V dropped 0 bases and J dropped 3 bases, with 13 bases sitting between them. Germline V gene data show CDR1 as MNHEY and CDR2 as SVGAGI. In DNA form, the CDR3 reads TGTGCCAGCAGTTACTCGGCGCAGGCCCCTACAGATACGCAGTATTTT. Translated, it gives CASSYSAQAPTDTQYF.

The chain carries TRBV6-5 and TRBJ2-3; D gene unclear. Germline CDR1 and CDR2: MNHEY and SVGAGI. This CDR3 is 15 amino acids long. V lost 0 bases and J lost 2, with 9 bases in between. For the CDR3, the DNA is TGTGCCAGCAGTTACTCGATGGCAGACACAGATACGCAGTATTTT. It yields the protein CASSYSMADTDTQYF.

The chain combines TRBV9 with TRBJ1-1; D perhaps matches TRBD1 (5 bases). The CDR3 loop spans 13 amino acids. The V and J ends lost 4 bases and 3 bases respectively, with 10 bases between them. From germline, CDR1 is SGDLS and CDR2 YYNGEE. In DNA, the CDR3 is TGTGCCAGCAGCTCTTGGGGGGACACTGAAGCTTTCTTT. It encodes CASSSWGDTEAFF.

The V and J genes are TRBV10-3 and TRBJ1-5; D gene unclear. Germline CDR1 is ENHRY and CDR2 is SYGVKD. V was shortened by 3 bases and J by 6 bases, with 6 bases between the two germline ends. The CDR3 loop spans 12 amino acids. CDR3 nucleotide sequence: TGTGCCATCAGTGAAGGGAGTCAGCCCCAGCATTTT. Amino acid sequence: CAISEGSQPQHF.